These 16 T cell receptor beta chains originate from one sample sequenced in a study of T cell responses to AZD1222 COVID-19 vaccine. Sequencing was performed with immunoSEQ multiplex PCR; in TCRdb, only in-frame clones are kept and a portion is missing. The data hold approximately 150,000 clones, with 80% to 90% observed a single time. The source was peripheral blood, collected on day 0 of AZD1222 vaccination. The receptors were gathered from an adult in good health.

CDR3 sequence reads: CASSLTPAQETQYF. The CDR3 bases are TGTGCCAGCAGCTTAACGCCGGCACAAGAGACCCAGTACTTC. This chain joins TRBV7-3 and TRBJ2-5; D uncertain. Trimming removed 0 bases at V and 2 bases at J, with 7 bases between. The CDR3 covers 14 residues. Germline lookup yields CDR1 SGHTA and CDR2 FQGTGA.

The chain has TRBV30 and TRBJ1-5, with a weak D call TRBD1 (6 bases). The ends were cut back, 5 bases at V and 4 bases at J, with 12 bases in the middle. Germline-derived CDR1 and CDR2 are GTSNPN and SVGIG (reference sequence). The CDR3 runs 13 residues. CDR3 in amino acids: CAWAGDRNQPQHF. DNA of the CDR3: TGTGCCTGGGCAGGGGATCGGAATCAGCCCCAGCATTTT.

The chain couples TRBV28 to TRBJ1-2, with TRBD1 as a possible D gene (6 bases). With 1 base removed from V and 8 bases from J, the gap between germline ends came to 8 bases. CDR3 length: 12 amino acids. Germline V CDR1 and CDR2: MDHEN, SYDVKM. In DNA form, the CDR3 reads TGTGCCAGCAGTTTATACAGGGAAGGCTACACCTTC. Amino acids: CASSLYREGYTF.

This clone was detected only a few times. The CDR3 is CASSEVGGNEQFF. CDR3 coding DNA: TGCGCCAGCAGTGAGGTAGGGGGGAATGAGCAGTTCTTC. This chain links TRBV10-1 with TRBJ2-1; D tentatively reads TRBD1 or TRBD2 (6 bases each). Trimming cost V 2 bases and J 7 bases, with 9 bases left between them. This CDR3 contains 13 residues. Germline V gene data show CDR1 as WNHNN and CDR2 as SYGVQD (reference sequence).

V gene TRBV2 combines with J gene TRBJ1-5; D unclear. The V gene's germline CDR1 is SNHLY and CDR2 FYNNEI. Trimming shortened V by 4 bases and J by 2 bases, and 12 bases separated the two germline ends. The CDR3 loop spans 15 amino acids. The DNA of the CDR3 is TGTGCCAGCAGTGGGGGAGGGTTCGGCAATCAGCCCCAGCATTTT. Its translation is CASSGGGFGNQPQHF.

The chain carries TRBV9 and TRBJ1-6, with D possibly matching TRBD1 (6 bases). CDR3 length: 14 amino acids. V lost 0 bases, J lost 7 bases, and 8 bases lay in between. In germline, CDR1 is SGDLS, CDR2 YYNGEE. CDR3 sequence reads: CASSVEQGNSPLHF. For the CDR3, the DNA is TGTGCCAGCAGCGTAGAACAGGGAAATTCACCCCTCCACTTT.

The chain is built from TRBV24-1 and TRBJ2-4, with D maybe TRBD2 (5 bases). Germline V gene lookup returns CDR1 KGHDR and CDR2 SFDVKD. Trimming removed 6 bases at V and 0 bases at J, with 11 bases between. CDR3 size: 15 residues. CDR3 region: CATSSGVLAKNIQYF. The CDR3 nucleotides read TGTGCCACCAGTTCCGGGGTACTAGCCAAAAACATTCAGTACTTC.

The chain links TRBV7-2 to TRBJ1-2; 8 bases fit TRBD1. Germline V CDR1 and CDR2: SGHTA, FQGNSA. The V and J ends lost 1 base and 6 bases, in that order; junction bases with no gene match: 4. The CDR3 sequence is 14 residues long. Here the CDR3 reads CASSLGTGWNGYTF. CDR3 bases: TGTGCCAGCAGCTTAGGGACAGGGTGGAATGGCTACACCTTC.

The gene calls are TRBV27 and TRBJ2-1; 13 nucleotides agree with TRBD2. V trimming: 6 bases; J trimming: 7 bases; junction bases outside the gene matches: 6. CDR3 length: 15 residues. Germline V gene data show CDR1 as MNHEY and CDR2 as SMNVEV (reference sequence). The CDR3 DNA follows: TGTGCCAGCAGGGTACTAGCGGGAGGGAATAATGAGCAGTTCTTC. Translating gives CASRVLAGGNNEQFF.

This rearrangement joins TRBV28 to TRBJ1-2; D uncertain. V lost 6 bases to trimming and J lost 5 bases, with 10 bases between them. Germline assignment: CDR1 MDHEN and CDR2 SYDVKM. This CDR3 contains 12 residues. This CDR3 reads CASSGSGYGYTF. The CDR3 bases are TGTGCCAGCAGCGGGTCGGGGTATGGCTACACCTTC.

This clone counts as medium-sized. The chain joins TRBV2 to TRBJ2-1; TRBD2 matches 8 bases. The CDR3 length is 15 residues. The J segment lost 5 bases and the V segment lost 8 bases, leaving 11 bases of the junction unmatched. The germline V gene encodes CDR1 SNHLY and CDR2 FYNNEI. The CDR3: CASGYGLAGDNEQFF. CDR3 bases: TGTGCCAGCGGATATGGACTAGCCGGCGACAATGAGCAGTTCTTC.

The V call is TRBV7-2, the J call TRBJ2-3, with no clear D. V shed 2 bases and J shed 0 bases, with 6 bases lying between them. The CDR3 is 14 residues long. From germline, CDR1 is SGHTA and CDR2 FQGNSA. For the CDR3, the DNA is TGTGCCAGCAGCTTATACGGTAGCACAGATACGCAGTATTTT. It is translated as CASSLYGSTDTQYF.

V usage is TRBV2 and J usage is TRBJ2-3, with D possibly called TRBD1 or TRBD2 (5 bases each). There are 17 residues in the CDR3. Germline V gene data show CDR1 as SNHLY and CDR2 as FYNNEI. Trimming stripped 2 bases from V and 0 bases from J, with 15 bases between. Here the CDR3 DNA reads TGTGCCAGCAGTGAACCGGGGACCAGGTCTAGCACAGATACGCAGTATTTT. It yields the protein CASSEPGTRSSTDTQYF.

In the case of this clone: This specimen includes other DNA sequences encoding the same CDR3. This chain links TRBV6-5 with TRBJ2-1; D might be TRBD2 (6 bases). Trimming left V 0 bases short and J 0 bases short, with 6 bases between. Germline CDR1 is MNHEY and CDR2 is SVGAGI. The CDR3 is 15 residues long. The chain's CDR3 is CASSYSGGSYNEQFF. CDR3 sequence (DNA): TGTGCCAGCAGTTACTCGGGGGGCTCCTACAATGAGCAGTTCTTC.

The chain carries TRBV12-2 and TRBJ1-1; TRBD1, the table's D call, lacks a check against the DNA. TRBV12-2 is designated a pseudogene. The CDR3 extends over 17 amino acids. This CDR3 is CASRSSGTGERNTEAFF. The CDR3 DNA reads TGTGCAAGTCGCTCGTCAGGGACAGGGGAACGAAACACTGAAGCTTTCTTT.

In nucleotides, the CDR3 is TGTGCCAGCTCCCATCTAGAGACCGCCTACAATGAGCAGTTCTTC. Encoded protein: CASSHLETAYNEQFF. This rearrangement joins TRBV18 to TRBJ2-1, with D unresolved. V shed 6 bases and J shed 2 bases, with 14 bases lying between them. Germline assignment: CDR1 KGHSH and CDR2 LQKENI. The length of the CDR3 is 15 residues.